The 4 T cell receptor beta chains below come from one sample, sequenced in a study of CXCR3-negative and CXCR3-positive naive CD8 T cells. It was by 5' RACE with UMI labels that the TRB cDNA libraries were prepared. TCRdb derives one entry per CDR3 protein from the 5' RACE reads, leaving out DNA. Recorded for this sample: approximately 100,000 distinct CDR3 sequences. No antigen has been identified for these receptors. Whole-study results and caveats: CXCR3-positive naive cells had TRB CDR3s that were more hydrophobic than CXCR3-negative naive cells had.

Sequencing used naive CXCR3+ CD8+ T cells from blood. The subset: CD45RO-CCR7+CD27+CD95- naive CD8+ T cells expressing CXCR3 (TNR3+). These receptors originate from a human donor in good health. Some clones in this sample may be carry-over from other donors' samples.

This chain uses TRBV7-6 with TRBJ2-7. Germline V CDR1 and CDR2: SGHVS, FNYEAQ. This CDR3 is built from 14 residues. CDR3 loop: CASSLVPESYEQYF.

The J gene is TRBJ2-7, the V gene TRBV28. The CDR3 consists of 13 residues. Germline V gene sequence: CDR1 MDHEN, CDR2 SYDVKM. CDR3 sequence reads: CASSLGSQYEQYF.

The chain recombines TRBV9 with TRBJ2-1; the D call of TRBD1 rests on TCRdb alone, since no DNA is present to check it. Germline assignment: CDR1 SGDLS and CDR2 YYNGEE. The CDR3 totals 16 residues. CDR3 amino acids: CASSVGGRNSYNEQFF.

This chain uses TRBV9 with TRBJ1-1; TCRdb's D call of TRBD1 is untestable without DNA. The CDR3 sequence is 16 residues long. Looked up from germline, CDR1 is SGDLS and CDR2 is YYNGEE. The chain's CDR3 is CASSVSGGTVNTEAFF.